This section outlines one TCR beta chain sequence together with its context. The target antigen is unknown. Researchers took RNA transcripts and amplified the TCR beta CDR3 regions from them. HTBI primers were the set used in a first-round RT-PCR of the TCR CDR3. TCRdb itself ran the multiplex PCR reads through MiXCR, one entry per CDR3 protein. The sample includes 500,000 to 800,000 distinct CDR3 sequences, approximately 15% seen only once; the top ten take around an eighth. The CDR3 length is 12 residues. Germline V gene sequence: CDR1 LNHNV, CDR2 YYDKDF (reference sequence). V dropped 5 bases and J dropped 5 bases, with 9 bases sitting between them. The sample is drawn from a study of T cells in Graves' hyperthyroidism and ophthalmopathy. Regarding the study as a whole: Patients with ophthalmopathy were separated from those with stable hyperthyroidism by a 13 V-J model. Prediction of ophthalmopathy progression came a median 6.5 months pre-onset.

Sequenced sample: blood. V gene TRBV15 combines with J gene TRBJ2-5, with D tentatively TRBD1 (6 bases). This TCR was sampled from a woman aged 45 to 65 with Graves' ophthalmopathy. The CDR3 here is CATSYRAETQYF. In nucleotides, the CDR3 is TGTGCCACCAGCTACAGGGCTGAGACCCAGTACTTC.